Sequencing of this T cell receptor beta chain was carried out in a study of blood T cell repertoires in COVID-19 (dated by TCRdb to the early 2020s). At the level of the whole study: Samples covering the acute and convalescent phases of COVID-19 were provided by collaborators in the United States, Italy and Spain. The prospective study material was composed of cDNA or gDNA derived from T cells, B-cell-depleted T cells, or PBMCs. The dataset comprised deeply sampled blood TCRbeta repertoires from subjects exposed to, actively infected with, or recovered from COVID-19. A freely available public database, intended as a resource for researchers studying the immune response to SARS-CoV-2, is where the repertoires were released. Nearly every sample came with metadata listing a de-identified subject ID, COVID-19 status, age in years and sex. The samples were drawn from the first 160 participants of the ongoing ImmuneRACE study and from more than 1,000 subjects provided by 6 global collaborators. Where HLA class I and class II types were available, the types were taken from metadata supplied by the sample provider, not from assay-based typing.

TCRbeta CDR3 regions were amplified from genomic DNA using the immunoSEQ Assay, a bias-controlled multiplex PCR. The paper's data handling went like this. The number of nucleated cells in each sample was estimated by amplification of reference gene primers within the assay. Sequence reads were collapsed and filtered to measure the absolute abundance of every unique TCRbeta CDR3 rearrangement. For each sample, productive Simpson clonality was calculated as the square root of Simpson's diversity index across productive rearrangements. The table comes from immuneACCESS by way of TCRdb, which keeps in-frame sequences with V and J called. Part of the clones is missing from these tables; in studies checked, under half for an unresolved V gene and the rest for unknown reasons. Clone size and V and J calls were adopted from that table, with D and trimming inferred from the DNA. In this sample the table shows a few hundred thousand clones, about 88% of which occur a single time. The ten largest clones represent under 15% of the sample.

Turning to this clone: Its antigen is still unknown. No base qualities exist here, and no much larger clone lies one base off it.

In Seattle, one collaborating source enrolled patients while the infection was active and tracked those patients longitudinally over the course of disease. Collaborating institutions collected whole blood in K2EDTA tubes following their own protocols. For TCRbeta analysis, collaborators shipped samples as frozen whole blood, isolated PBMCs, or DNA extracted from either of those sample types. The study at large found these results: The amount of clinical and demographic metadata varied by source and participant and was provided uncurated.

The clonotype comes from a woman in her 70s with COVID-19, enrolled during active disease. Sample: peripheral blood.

The nucleotide sequence reads as follows: TGTGCCAGCAGCCCCCGGTCGGGGGGCACCGGGGAGCTGTTTTTT. It translates as CASSPRSGGTGELFF. The receptor chain draws on TRBV11-3 and TRBJ2-2; 7 junctional bases match TRBD2. Ends trimmed: V by 5 bases, J by 4 bases; bases unmatched to a gene: 7. CDR1 and CDR2 were assigned from the germline V gene as SGHNT and YENEEA. From the cysteine through the phenylalanine, the CDR3 covers 15 amino acids. Only CDR3 DNA is held: 45 bases, read in frame from base 1.